This T cell receptor (beta chain) was profiled in a study of T cell changes during pregnancy in multiple sclerosis. Per germline, CDR1 SGHRS and CDR2 YFSETQ. The V gene end was trimmed by 4 bases and the J gene end by 0 bases; junction bases not matched to a gene: 8. The CDR3 length is 16 residues. The repertoire was sequenced with immunoSEQ multiplex PCR; TCRdb's copy has only in-frame clones and lacks some. The sample has tens of thousands of clones, about 90% seen once. The receptor comes from a female donor in good health, enrolled as a control in a pregnancy study. The V and J genes are TRBV5-1 and TRBJ2-3, with 7 bases lining up with TRBD1. The starting material was peripheral blood, obtained in the first trimester of pregnancy. The DNA of the CDR3 is TGCGCCAGCAGCACCGGGACAGTTTCTAGCACAGATACGCAGTATTTT. Its protein is CASSTGTVSSTDTQYF. Using reference TRBV5-1 and TRBJ2-3 for the parts outside the CDR3, the full variable domain is KAGVTQTPRYLIKTRGQQVTLSCSPISGHRSVSWYQQTPGQGLQFLFEYFSETQRNKGNFPGRFSGRQFSNSRSEMNVSTLELGDSALYLCASSTGTVSSTDTQYFGPGTRLTVL.